Following are 32 T cell receptor beta chains from one sample sequenced in a study of blood T cell repertoires in COVID-19. The data were produced by immunoSEQ multiplex PCR, yet TCRdb's version contains in-frame clones alone and is incomplete. The sample holds just under 350,000 clones, about 83% seen once. Sequencing was done on a sample of peripheral blood. The source is a man in his thirties or forties with active or convalescent COVID-19.

For the CDR3, the DNA is TGCGCCAGCAGCCGAGCGGGGGGAGACACCGGGGAGCTGTTTTTT. Protein product: CASSRAGGDTGELFF. This chain links TRBV5-1 with TRBJ2-2; 9 bases map to TRBD2. J was trimmed by 3 bases and V by 4 bases; bases with no gene match: 4. Germline loops: CDR1 SGHRS, CDR2 YFSETQ. The CDR3 is made up of 15 amino acids.

Here the CDR3 DNA reads TGCGCCAGCAGCAAGGGGACAGGGAGAGAAGAAAAACTGTTTTTT. This sequence encodes CASSKGTGREEKLFF. The chain links TRBV5-1 to TRBJ1-4, with 9 bases that match TRBD1. After removal of 4 bases from V and 8 bases from J, the junction contained 9 bases not matched to a gene. From germline, CDR1 is SGHRS and CDR2 YFSETQ. The CDR3 covers 15 residues.

V and J are TRBV9 and TRBJ1-1; D remains unclear. Trimming took 3 bases from V and 5 from J, leaving 11 bases between them. Germline values: CDR1 SGDLS, CDR2 YYNGEE. The CDR3 contains 13 residues. This CDR3 reads CASSGGVRTEAFF. The CDR3 DNA reads as TGTGCCAGCAGCGGCGGTGTGCGGACTGAAGCTTTCTTT.

V is TRBV5-6 and J is TRBJ1-4; 7 bases map to TRBD1. The CDR3 length is 17 residues. Trimming at V came to 3 bases and at J to 8 bases, leaving 16 bases not matched to a gene. Germline CDR1 SGHDT, CDR2 YYEEEE. The CDR3 protein is CASSSGWGERGREKLFF. The CDR3 DNA is TGTGCCAGCAGCTCCGGCTGGGGGGAGAGGGGGCGAGAAAAACTGTTTTTT.

This clone has just one count. The gene calls are TRBV24-1 and TRBJ2-3, with TRBD1 matching 7 bases. From germline, CDR1 is KGHDR and CDR2 SFDVKD. Trimming at V came to 6 bases and at J to 3 bases, leaving 5 bases not matched to a gene. The CDR3 loop spans 14 amino acids. The CDR3 DNA reads as TGTGCCACCAGTAGACAGGGCGGAACAGATACGCAGTATTTT. It translates to CATSRQGGTDTQYF.

This clone came up a few times. J is TRBJ2-1 and V is TRBV11-3, with 7 bases that match TRBD2. Trimming took 5 bases from V and 7 from J; bases not matched to a gene: 14. The CDR3 consists of 16 residues. Germline CDR1 and CDR2: SGHNT and YENEEA. CDR3 nucleotides: TGTGCCAGCAGCCCCACCTCGGGGGGTGGTCGGAATGAGCAGTTCTTC. It yields the protein CASSPTSGGGRNEQFF.

V usage is TRBV3-1 (or the pseudogene TRBV3-2) and J usage is TRBJ1-1, with D hard to call. Trimming shortened V by 7 bases and J by 7 bases, and 19 bases separated the two germline ends. Germline V gene sequence: CDR1 LGHDT, CDR2 YNNKEL (reference sequence). The CDR3 contains 14 residues. The CDR3, as DNA: TGTGCCAGCAACTTGGGGAGAGTAAGAGGTGAAGCTTTCTTT. Translating it yields CASNLGRVRGEAFF.

The chain combines TRBV19 with TRBJ2-5; 8 bases are a match to TRBD1. The junction had 10 bases not matched to a gene; V was cut back by 6 bases and J by 4 bases. The CDR3 runs 15 residues. In germline, CDR1 is LNHDA, CDR2 SQIVND (reference sequence). CDR3 DNA: TGTGCCAGTAGGCACGGGACAGGCCACGGAGAGACCCAGTACTTC. Translation gives CASRHGTGHGETQYF. The whole variable domain, filled in from reference TRBV19 and TRBJ2-5, reads DGGITQSPKYLFRKEGQNVTLSCEQNLNHDAMYWYRQDPGQGLRLIYYSQIVNDFQKGDIAEGYSVSREKKESFPLTVTSAQKNPTAFYLCASRHGTGHGETQYFGPGTRLLVL.

This chain uses TRBV30 with TRBJ2-7; TRBD1 aligns across 9 bases. J lost 7 bases, V lost 4 bases, and 8 bases had no gene match. Germline loops: CDR1 GTSNPN, CDR2 SVGIG (reference sequence). This CDR3 comprises 13 residues. CDR3 sequence: CAWNGQGLGEQYF. CDR3 DNA: TGTGCCTGGAACGGACAGGGGCTGGGGGAGCAGTACTTC.

This clone was counted once. The genes are TRBV7-9 and TRBJ1-6; possible D gene TRBD1, 6 bases. The germline CDR1 and CDR2 sequences are SEHNR and FQNEAQ (reference sequence). This CDR3 is built from 15 residues. The germline V and J ends were trimmed by 4 bases and 4 bases, with 11 bases remaining between them. CDR3 residues: CASSSRGLYNSPLHF. The CDR3 nucleotides read TGTGCCAGCAGCTCGAGGGGGTTATATAATTCACCCCTCCACTTT.

J is TRBJ2-1 and V is TRBV2, with TRBD1 matching over 7 bases. Germline CDR1 is SNHLY and CDR2 is FYNNEI. The CDR3 extends over 15 amino acids. Unmatched junction bases numbered 8, after V lost 6 bases and J lost 3 bases. The CDR3, as DNA: TGTGCCAGCAGGGTAGGGACAGTAGTCTACAATGAGCAGTTCTTC. It specifies CASRVGTVVYNEQFF.

The V call is TRBV7-2, the J call TRBJ2-7; no clear D gene. Germline CDR1 SGHTA, CDR2 FQGNSA. The length of the CDR3 is 14 residues. Trimming removed 6 bases at V and 2 bases at J, with 14 bases between. The CDR3 loop reads CASRRPGQTYEQYF. CDR3 bases: TGTGCCAGCAGGCGCCCCGGTCAAACCTACGAGCAGTACTTC.

The genes are TRBV19 and TRBJ1-2, with TRBD1 identical over 7 bases. CDR1 and CDR2 (germline): LNHDA, SQIVND (reference sequence). V was clipped by 6 bases and J by 4 bases; unmatched bases: 5. The CDR3 consists of 13 residues. The CDR3 coding sequence is TGTGCCAGTAGCTTGGGACAGCGCTATGGCTACACCTTC. Protein sequence: CASSLGQRYGYTF. Variable domain in full (rest from reference TRBV19 and TRBJ1-2): DGGITQSPKYLFRKEGQNVTLSCEQNLNHDAMYWYRQDPGQGLRLIYYSQIVNDFQKGDIAEGYSVSREKKESFPLTVTSAQKNPTAFYLCASSLGQRYGYTFGSGTRLTVV.

About this clone: Other DNA sequences in this sample translate to the same CDR3. This chain joins TRBV24-1 and TRBJ1-5; D unresolved. The CDR3 length is 12 residues. Trimming left V 3 bases short and J 6 bases short, with 5 bases between. Germline CDR1 KGHDR, CDR2 SFDVKD. The CDR3 reads CATSDPGQPQHF. The CDR3 DNA sequence: TGTGCCACCAGTGATCCAGGTCAGCCCCAGCATTTT.

The chain links TRBV3-1 (or the pseudogene TRBV3-2) to TRBJ1-5; unclear D gene. CDR1 and CDR2 (germline): LGHDT, YNNKEL (reference sequence). CDR3 length: 13 amino acids. Between the trimmed V and J ends, which lost 2 bases and 4 bases, there was a span of 6 bases. Here the CDR3 reads CASSQTGNQPQHF. For the CDR3, the DNA is TGTGCCAGCAGCCAAACGGGAAATCAGCCCCAGCATTTT.

The chain uses TRBV3-1 (or the pseudogene TRBV3-2) and TRBJ1-1; 7 nucleotides line up with TRBD1. Per the germline V gene, CDR1 is LGHDT and CDR2 is YNNKEL (reference sequence). The CDR3 covers 15 residues. V lost 1 base and J lost 4; bases outside the gene matches: 6. CDR3 bases: TGTGCCAGCAGCCAAGTAAAACAGGGGACCACTGAAGCTTTCTTT. Residues: CASSQVKQGTTEAFF.

The chain couples TRBV4-3 to TRBJ1-5; 9 nucleotides align to TRBD1. Germline V gene lookup returns CDR1 LGHNA and CDR2 YSLEER. This CDR3 is 15 amino acids long. The V segment lost 5 bases and the J segment 6 bases; nucleotides outside the gene matches: 8. DNA of the CDR3: TGCGCCAGCAGCGCCCGGACAGGGGAAACTCAGCCCCAGCATTTT. Translation gives CASSARTGETQPQHF.

This sequence joins TRBV5-1 and TRBJ2-1; 7 positions agree with TRBD1. In germline, CDR1 is SGHRS, CDR2 YFSETQ. V lost 2 bases and J lost 7; bases outside the gene matches: 12. This CDR3 spans 16 amino acids. CDR3 amino acids: CASSFRGRQGENEQFF. For the CDR3, the DNA is TGCGCCAGCAGCTTTAGGGGGCGACAGGGAGAAAATGAGCAGTTCTTC.

This clone has just one count. Here the CDR3 reads CASIPGGATEAFF. Here the CDR3 DNA reads TGTGCCAGCATTCCGGGGGGGGCCACTGAAGCTTTCTTT. The chain combines TRBV28 with TRBJ1-1, with a weak D call TRBD1 (6 bases). The CDR3 consists of 13 residues. Germline loops: CDR1 MDHEN, CDR2 SYDVKM. Deletions cut 7 bases from V and 4 bases from J, with 13 bases between.

Ten or more counts support this clone. The CDR3 spells CASSYQGHSPQHF. The DNA of the CDR3 is TGTGCCAGCAGTTACCAAGGTCACAGTCCCCAGCATTTT. V is TRBV6-2 or TRBV6-3 and J is TRBJ1-5; the D is unclear. V was cut by 2 bases and J by 10 bases, with 12 bases left in between. Germline V gene sequence: CDR1 MNHEY, CDR2 SVGEGT. CDR3 length: 13 amino acids.

The chain is built from TRBV2 and TRBJ2-7; D uncertain. The CDR3 has 11 residues. The V and J ends lost 3 bases and 4 bases respectively, with 4 bases between them. CDR1 SNHLY and CDR2 FYNNEI come from the germline V gene. The CDR3 loop reads CASSERYEQYF. The CDR3 DNA sequence: TGTGCCAGCAGTGAGAGGTACGAGCAGTACTTC.

The rearrangement uses TRBV11-3 and TRBJ2-3; a possible D gene is TRBD1 (6 bases). From germline, CDR1 is SGHNT and CDR2 YENEEA. The CDR3 spans 16 residues. The ends were cut back, 4 bases at V and 2 bases at J, with 16 bases in the middle. The CDR3 reads CASSSPGERDTDTQYF. The DNA of the CDR3 is TGTGCCAGCAGCTCCCCAGGGGAGAGGGACACAGATACGCAGTATTTT. Complete variable domain (other parts from reference TRBV11-3 and TRBJ2-3): EAGVVQSPRYKIIEKKQPVAFWCNPISGHNTLYWYLQNLGQGPELLIRYENEEAVDDSQLPKDRFSAERLKGVDSTLKIQPAELGDSAVYLCASSSPGERDTDTQYFGPGTRLTVL.

This chain uses TRBV5-1 with TRBJ2-5; no reliable D call. The V end was cut by 3 bases, the J end by 0 bases, with 3 bases between. Germline assignment: CDR1 SGHRS and CDR2 YFSETQ. This CDR3 region has 12 residues. In DNA form, the CDR3 reads TGCGCCAGCAGCTCCTACCAAGAGACCCAGTACTTC. Amino acid sequence: CASSSYQETQYF.

The table lists this clone with a count of one. This chain connects TRBV24-1 to TRBJ1-2; TRBD1 matches 7 bases. Germline lookup yields CDR1 KGHDR and CDR2 SFDVKD. The V gene end was trimmed by 4 bases and the J gene end by 7 bases; junction bases not matched to a gene: 11. There are 15 residues in the CDR3. This CDR3 reads CATSDQFTGVAGYTF. Here the CDR3 DNA reads TGTGCCACCAGTGACCAGTTCACAGGGGTTGCTGGCTACACCTTC.

The chain combines TRBV29-1 with TRBJ1-1; 8 bases agree with TRBD1. Trimming removed 4 bases from V and 0 bases from J; junction bases left unmatched: 4. This CDR3 contains 14 residues. CDR1 is SQVTM, CDR2 ANQGSEA, per germline. The CDR3 nucleotides are TGCAGCGTTGGGACAGGGTCGATGAACACTGAAGCTTTCTTT. Amino acid sequence: CSVGTGSMNTEAFF.

This clone occurred a few times. This sequence joins TRBV5-4 and TRBJ1-1, with TRBD1 matching over 10 bases. Trimming took 3 bases from V and 2 from J; bases not matched to a gene: 10. The CDR3 covers 17 residues. CDR1 SGHNT and CDR2 YYREEE come from the germline V gene (reference sequence). The CDR3 region has the DNA TGTGCCAGCAGCTACGCCCGGACAGGGGGAGCTAACACTGAAGCTTTCTTT. Protein product: CASSYARTGGANTEAFF.

The rearrangement links TRBV4-3 to TRBJ1-2; D remains unclear. The CDR3 is made up of 16 amino acids. V gave up 0 bases and J gave up 7 bases, with 18 bases separating them. CDR1 LGHNA and CDR2 YSLEER come from the germline V gene. CDR3 protein: CASSQEWALSTSGYTF. The CDR3 nucleotides are TGCGCCAGCAGCCAAGAATGGGCACTCTCTACCTCTGGCTACACCTTC.

The V call is TRBV4-1, the J call TRBJ1-1; D gene uncertain. Trimming removed 4 bases at V and 7 bases at J, with 19 bases between. The CDR3 has 15 amino acids. Germline CDR1 and CDR2: MGHRA and YSYEKL. In nucleotides, the CDR3 is TGCGCCAGCAGCCCCCTGGTGAAGCCTCCCTTTGAAGCTTTCTTT. Translated, it gives CASSPLVKPPFEAFF.

The rearrangement uses TRBV10-3 and TRBJ2-1, with 11 bases matching TRBD2. V was pared by 10 bases and J by 3 bases, with 5 bases of the junction left unmatched. The CDR3 has 14 residues. Germline values: CDR1 ENHRY, CDR2 SYGVKD. The CDR3 DNA follows: TGTGCCACCGCGACTAGCGGGATCTACAATGAGCAGTTCTTC. Translated, it gives CATATSGIYNEQFF.

The chain is built from TRBV7-8 and TRBJ2-6; tentatively, D is TRBD1 (6 bases). This CDR3 is 18 amino acids long. In germline, CDR1 is SGHVS, CDR2 FQNEAQ. Between the trimmed V and J ends, which lost 5 bases and 1 base, there was a span of 18 bases. The CDR3 sequence: CASSGNLRGPSGANVLTF. For the CDR3, the DNA is TGTGCCAGCAGCGGGAATCTCAGGGGACCTTCTGGGGCCAACGTCCTGACTTTC. The full variable domain, its missing parts supplied by reference TRBV7-8 and TRBJ2-6, is GAGVSQSPRYKVAKRGQDVALRCDPISGHVSLFWYQQALGQGPEFLTYFQNEAQLDKSGLPSDRFFAERPEGSVSTLKIQRTQQEDSAVYLCASSGNLRGPSGANVLTFGAGSRLTVL.

The chain links TRBV28 to TRBJ1-2, with a weak D call TRBD1 (5 bases). V was trimmed by 7 bases and J by 6 bases, leaving 18 bases between them. The CDR3 runs 14 residues. The V gene's germline CDR1 is MDHEN and CDR2 SYDVKM. This chain's CDR3 is CASKEFVQGDGYTF. CDR3 DNA sequence: TGTGCCAGCAAGGAGTTTGTCCAGGGCGATGGCTACACCTTC.

The CDR3 DNA reads as TGTGCCAGCTCCGGAGGCGGGTTTTCTCCAAACTATGGCTACACCTTC. This translates into CASSGGGFSPNYGYTF. The chain joins TRBV7-9 to TRBJ1-2; D is ambiguous. V shed 8 bases and J shed 2 bases, with 21 bases lying between them. The CDR3 has 16 residues. Germline CDR1 is SEHNR and CDR2 is FQNEAQ (reference sequence).